A selection of T cell receptor beta chains follows, all from one sample in a study of OX40 agonist ivuxolimab in advanced cancers. The repertoire was sequenced with immunoSEQ multiplex PCR; TCRdb's copy has only in-frame clones and lacks some. The data contain about 64,000 clones, approximately 90% of them singletons. Sequencing used CD4+ or CD8+ T cells sorted from blood, obtained in a trial of the OX40 agonist ivuxolimab. These receptors were collected from an adult with an advanced solid tumor such as melanoma, head and neck, liver or kidney cancer. Both conserved end residues are part of each CDR3. D genes are given only for firm matches. Size values are once, few and many counts, or a class for expanded clones, and some rows have none.

v_call	d_call	clone_size	j_call	cdr3_aa	cdr3_nt
TRBV4-1	.	.	TRBJ1-5	CASSQGDREPNQPQHF	TGCGCCAGCAGCCAAGGGGACCGGGAACCAAATCAGCCCCAGCATTTT
TRBV2	TRBD1	.	TRBJ2-7	CASRSGTGVSEQYF	TGTGCCAGCAGGTCCGGGACAGGGGTAAGCGAGCAGTACTTC
TRBV20-1	.	.	TRBJ1-2	CSAGTSGGYTF	TGCAGTGCCGGGACTTCAGGTGGCTACACCTTC
TRBV28	TRBD2	.	TRBJ2-1	CASSLFGSGRIDNEQFF	TGTGCCAGCAGTTTATTTGGAAGCGGGAGGATCGACAATGAGCAGTTCTTC
TRBV5-5	.	.	TRBJ1-2	CASSGRNYGYTF	TGTGCCAGCTCAGGCAGGAACTATGGCTACACCTTC
TRBV4-3	.	.	TRBJ2-7	CASSQADRLGPSEQYF	TGCGCCAGCAGCCAGGCGGACCGGTTGGGGCCCTCCGAGCAGTACTTC
TRBV2	TRBD1	.	TRBJ1-1	CASWRQGDTEAFF	TGTGCCAGCTGGCGACAGGGTGACACTGAAGCTTTCTTT
TRBV29-1	.	.	TRBJ2-7	CSVAEADPYEQYF	TGCAGCGTGGCCGAGGCGGACCCATACGAGCAGTACTTC
TRBV5-5	.	.	TRBJ2-1	CASIGTGPYNEQFF	TGTGCCAGCATTGGAACCGGACCCTACAATGAGCAGTTCTTC
TRBV19	.	once	TRBJ1-1	CASSRRENTEAFF	TGTGCCAGTAGTAGACGGGAGAACACTGAAGCTTTCTTT
TRBV7-2	.	.	TRBJ2-3	CASSLATDTQYF	TGTGCCAGCAGCTTAGCTACGGATACGCAGTATTTT
TRBV5-5	.	.	TRBJ1-4	CASSQGGEPKLFF	TGTGCCAGCAGCCAGGGAGGGGAGCCCAAACTGTTTTTT
TRBV13	.	.	TRBJ2-2	CASSPGPGELFF	TGTGCCAGCAGCCCCGGTCCCGGGGAGCTGTTTTTT
TRBV7-2	TRBD1	.	TRBJ1-1	CASSNGQGNTEAFF	TGTGCCAGCAGCAATGGACAGGGGAACACTGAAGCTTTCTTT
TRBV14	TRBD1	.	TRBJ2-7	CASSQGTGPYEQYF	TGTGCCAGCAGCCAAGGGACAGGTCCCTACGAGCAGTACTTC
TRBV7-9	.	.	TRBJ1-5	CASSLGALPQHF	TGTGCCAGCAGCTTAGGGGCCCTACCCCAGCATTTT
TRBV6-5	.	.	TRBJ2-7	CASSFTRNEQYF	TGTGCCAGCAGTTTTACTAGGAACGAGCAGTACTTC
TRBV5-1	.	.	TRBJ1-1	CASSLRGLGWGNTEAFF	TGCGCCAGCAGCTTGAGGGGCCTGGGGTGGGGCAACACTGAAGCTTTCTTT
TRBV20-1	TRBD1	.	TRBJ2-7	CSAQGSYEQYF	TGCAGTGCACAGGGGTCCTACGAGCAGTACTTC
TRBV6-5	.	.	TRBJ2-7	CASRPGRTPPGEQYF	TGTGCCAGCAGACCAGGACGGACTCCTCCGGGGGAGCAGTACTTC
TRBV27	.	.	TRBJ1-5	CASSLRLNQPQHF	TGTGCCAGCAGTTTACGCTTAAATCAGCCCCAGCATTTT
TRBV5-8	.	.	TRBJ1-2	CASTGRIHYGYTF	TGTGCCAGTACCGGACGGATACACTATGGCTACACCTTC
TRBV19	TRBD2	.	TRBJ2-1	CASSNFGGNEQFF	TGTGCCAGCTCTAACTTCGGGGGGAATGAGCAGTTCTTC
TRBV5-6	.	.	TRBJ1-3	CASSPDRTGNTIYF	TGTGCCAGCAGCCCTGACAGGACTGGAAACACCATATATTTT
TRBV11-2	TRBD2	once	TRBJ2-1	CASSLKSGGLLSYNEQFF	TGTGCCAGCAGCTTAAAGTCGGGAGGCCTCCTCTCCTACAATGAGCAGTTCTTC